The clone carrying this T cell receptor beta chain was counted once. The antigen remains undetermined. Cryopreserved PBMCs were the source of around 2 micrograms of genomic DNA, which went to TCR beta libraries. The germline gives CDR1 SGHNT, CDR2 YENEEA. V gave up 7 bases and J gave up 4 bases, with 16 bases separating them. The CDR3 is 14 amino acids. The data derive from a study of cytotoxic CD8 clonotypes in ibrutinib-treated CLL. Study information: The group held over nine relapsed/refractory and around 15 treatment-naive patients, with 17 IGHV unmutated. General study results and limits: Clonality went up at ibrutinib response and then declined back toward baseline at progression. Age-matched healthy donor levels were exceeded by baseline clonality, which tracked circulating CD8+ T-cell counts.

The table came from immunoSEQ multiplex PCR; TCRdb's copy has only in-frame clones and leaves some out. The profile covers approximately 84,000 clones, with more than 70% appearing a single time and over 5% taken by the ten largest. The TCR comes from a human donor with chronic lymphocytic leukemia. The chain recombines TRBV11-3 with TRBJ1-1; D is perhaps TRBD1 (5 bases). The sample was PBMCs, taken before ibrutinib treatment. Written as DNA, the CDR3 is TGTGCCAGCACCCCTTTTAGGGGCGTCACTGAAGCTTTCTTT. It codes for CASTPFRGVTEAFF.